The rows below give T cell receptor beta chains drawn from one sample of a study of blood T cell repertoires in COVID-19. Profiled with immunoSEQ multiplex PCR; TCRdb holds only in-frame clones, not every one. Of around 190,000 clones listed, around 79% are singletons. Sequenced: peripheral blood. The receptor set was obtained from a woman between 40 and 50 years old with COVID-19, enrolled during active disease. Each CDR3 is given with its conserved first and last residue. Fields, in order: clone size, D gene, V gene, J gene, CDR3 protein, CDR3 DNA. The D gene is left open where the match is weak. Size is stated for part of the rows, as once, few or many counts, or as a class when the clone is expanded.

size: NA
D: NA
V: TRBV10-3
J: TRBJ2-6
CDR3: CAISDMEGQSGANVLTF
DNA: TGTGCCATCAGTGACATGGAGGGACAGTCTGGGGCCAACGTCCTGACTTTC

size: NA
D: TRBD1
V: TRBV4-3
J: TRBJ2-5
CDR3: CASSQGGQGRETQYF
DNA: TGCGCCAGCAGCCAAGGCGGACAGGGAAGGGAGACCCAGTACTTC

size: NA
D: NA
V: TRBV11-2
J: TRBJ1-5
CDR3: CASSSGILGNQPQHF
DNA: TGTGCCAGCAGCTCCGGGATTCTCGGCAATCAGCCCCAGCATTTT

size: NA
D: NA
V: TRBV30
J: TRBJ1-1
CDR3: CAWSENSLNTEAFF
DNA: TGTGCCTGGAGTGAGAACAGTCTGAACACTGAAGCTTTCTTT

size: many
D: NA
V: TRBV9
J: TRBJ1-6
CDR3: CASSVGQYVNSPLHF
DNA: TGTGCCAGCAGCGTAGGACAGTATGTAAATTCACCCCTCCACTTT

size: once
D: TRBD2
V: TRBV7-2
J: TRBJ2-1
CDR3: CASSFRDLAGVVF
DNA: TGTGCCAGCAGCTTTCGGGACCTAGCGGGAGTAGTCTTC

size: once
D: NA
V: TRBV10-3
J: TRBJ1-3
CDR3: CAISENGGNTIYF
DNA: TGTGCCATCAGTGAGAACGGGGGAAACACCATATATTTT

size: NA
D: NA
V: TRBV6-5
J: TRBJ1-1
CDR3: CASSTDRYTEAFF
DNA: TGTGCCAGCAGCACGGACAGATACACTGAAGCTTTCTTT

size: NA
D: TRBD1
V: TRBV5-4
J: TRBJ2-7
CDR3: CASSSRGRSYEQYF
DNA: TGTGCCAGCAGCTCGAGGGGGCGAAGCTACGAGCAGTACTTC

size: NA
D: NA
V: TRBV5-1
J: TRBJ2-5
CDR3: CASSWSQLRQETQYF
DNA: TGCGCCAGCAGCTGGTCCCAACTCAGGCAAGAGACCCAGTACTTC

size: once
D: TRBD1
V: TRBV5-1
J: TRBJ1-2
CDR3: CASSTGTGEAGYTF
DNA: TGCGCCAGCAGTACCGGTACAGGGGAAGCTGGCTACACCTTC

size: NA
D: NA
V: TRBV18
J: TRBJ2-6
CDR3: CASSEGAGANVLTF
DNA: TGTGCCAGCTCTGAGGGGGCTGGGGCCAACGTCCTGACTTTC

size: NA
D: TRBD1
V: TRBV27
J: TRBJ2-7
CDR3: CASSSGSGQGAREQYF
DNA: TGTGCCAGCAGTTCCGGGTCGGGACAGGGAGCGAGGGAGCAGTACTTC

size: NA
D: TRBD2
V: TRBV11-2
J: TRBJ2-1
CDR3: CASRGKRGAEEQFF
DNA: TGTGCCAGCAGGGGAAAGCGGGGCGCCGAGGAGCAGTTCTTC

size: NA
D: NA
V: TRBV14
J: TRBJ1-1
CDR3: CASSQEFRGVGAFF
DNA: TGTGCCAGCAGCCAAGAGTTCCGGGGGGTGGGAGCTTTCTTT

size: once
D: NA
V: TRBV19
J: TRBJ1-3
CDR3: CASSSIPGTKTGNTIYF
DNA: TGTGCCAGTAGTTCGATCCCCGGGACAAAGACTGGAAACACCATATATTTT

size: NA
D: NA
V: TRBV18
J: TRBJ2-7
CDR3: CASSPVVRYEQYF
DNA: TGTGCCAGCTCACCTGTAGTACGCTACGAGCAGTACTTC

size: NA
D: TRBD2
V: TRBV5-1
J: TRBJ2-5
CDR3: CASKSAGMGGLAGGSETQYF
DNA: TGCGCCAGCAAGTCGGCGGGGATGGGGGGACTAGCGGGAGGATCGGAGACCCAGTACTTC

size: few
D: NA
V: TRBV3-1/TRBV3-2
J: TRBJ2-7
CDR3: CASSQATIKREQYF
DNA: TGTGCCAGCAGCCAGGCTACGATAAAGCGAGAGCAGTACTTC

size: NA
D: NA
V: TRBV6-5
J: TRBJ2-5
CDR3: CASTLLSISQETQYF
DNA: TGTGCCAGCACCCTACTATCAATCTCCCAAGAGACCCAGTACTTC

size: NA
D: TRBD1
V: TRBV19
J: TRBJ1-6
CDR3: CASRGQGDWSPLHF
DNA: TGTGCCAGTAGGGGACAGGGGGATTGGTCACCCCTCCACTTT

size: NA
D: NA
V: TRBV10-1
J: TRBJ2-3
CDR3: CASRSGATGDTQYF
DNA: TGCGCCAGCCGCAGTGGGGCGACCGGAGATACGCAGTATTTT

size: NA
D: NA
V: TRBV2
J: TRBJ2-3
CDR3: CASRGSRTDTQYF
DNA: TGTGCCAGCAGGGGTAGCCGCACAGATACGCAGTATTTT